This passage covers 21 T cell receptor beta chains from one sample sequenced in a study of neurological immune-mediated disorders. Time point given: longitudinal time-point 3. TCRdb re-analysed the 5' RACE reads in MiXCR, keeping a single row per CDR3 protein. Seen here are tens of thousands of distinct CDR3 sequences, approximately 13% observed once, and the top ten hold about an eighth. The sample consisted of PBMCs. The receptor source for this set is a man younger than 40 in good health.

This clonotype was observed at least ten times. V and J are TRBV20-1 and TRBJ2-1, with 11 bases identical to TRBD2. The germline CDR1 and CDR2 sequences are DFQATT and SNEGSKA (reference sequence). CDR3 length equals 13 residues. V was pared by 6 bases and J by 3 bases, with 1 base of the junction left unmatched. In DNA, the CDR3 is TGCAGTGCAACTAGCGGGAGCTACAATGAGCAGTTCTTC. This sequence encodes CSATSGSYNEQFF.

This clonotype occurred many times. This chain links TRBV5-1 with TRBJ2-1, with 8 bases matching TRBD2. The CDR3 contains 15 residues. CDR1 is SGHRS and CDR2 is YFSETQ in the germline V gene. After removal of 4 bases from V and 9 bases from J, the junction contained 12 bases not matched to a gene. CDR3 nucleotide sequence: TGCGCCAGCAGCGACGCCGGGACTAGGACGGGTGAGCAGTTCTTC. This translates into CASSDAGTRTGEQFF.

This clonotype was seen many times. This chain joins TRBV9 and TRBJ2-2; either TRBD1 or TRBD2 may supply D (5 bases each). Trimming removed 0 bases from V and 0 bases from J, with 6 bases in between. Germline CDR1 SGDLS, CDR2 YYNGEE. This CDR3 is built from 15 residues. The CDR3 coding sequence is TGTGCCAGCAGCGTAGTGGGGGCGAACACCGGGGAGCTGTTTTTT. Protein product: CASSVVGANTGELFF.

This clonotype was counted many times. V and J are TRBV7-7 and TRBJ2-5; TRBD2 matches 12 bases. Germline assignment: CDR1 SSHAT and CDR2 FNYEAQ (reference sequence). With V trimmed by 5 bases and J by 5 bases, 6 bases remained unmatched. The CDR3 is 15 residues long. The CDR3 region has the DNA TGTGCCAGCAGCCTCGGACTAGCGGGAACGGAGACCCAGTACTTC. Protein product: CASSLGLAGTETQYF.

This clonotype was observed many times. The V call is TRBV11-2, the J call TRBJ1-4, with D unclear. The CDR3 is 12 residues long. Trimming removed 7 bases from V and 7 bases from J, with 10 bases in between. CDR1 SGHAT and CDR2 FQNNGV come from the germline V gene. CDR3: CASTPGGEKLFF. DNA of the CDR3: TGTGCCAGCACCCCAGGAGGTGAAAAACTGTTTTTT.

This clonotype was counted many times. The V and J genes are TRBV5-1 and TRBJ2-3; maybe TRBD2 (6 bases). The CDR3 extends over 15 amino acids. The germline V and J ends were trimmed by 0 bases and 3 bases, with 11 bases remaining between them. Germline V gene data show CDR1 as SGHRS and CDR2 as YFSETQ. The CDR3 nucleotides are TGCGCCAGCAGCTTGGCGGGAGAGGGTACAGATACGCAGTATTTT. The encoded protein is CASSLAGEGTDTQYF.

This clonotype was recorded many times. This chain joins TRBV5-6 and TRBJ1-1; D ambiguous. CDR1 is SGHDT, CDR2 YYEEEE, per germline. The CDR3 has 14 residues. The V and J ends lost 2 bases and 4 bases respectively, with 12 bases between them. CDR3 bases: TGTGCCAGCAGCTTCGGTTTGTTGGGCACTGAAGCTTTCTTT. Amino acid sequence: CASSFGLLGTEAFF.

This clonotype has at least ten counts. The chain couples TRBV7-9 to TRBJ2-7; weak D call: TRBD1 (6 bases). Per the germline V gene, CDR1 is SEHNR and CDR2 is FQNEAQ (reference sequence). V lost 5 bases and J 7 bases, leaving 21 bases between the germline ends. The CDR3 extends over 15 amino acids. The CDR3 sequence: CASSPTLGQFEEQYF. CDR3 DNA: TGTGCCAGCAGCCCAACGCTGGGACAATTTGAGGAGCAGTACTTC.

This clonotype was observed at least ten times. J is TRBJ2-2 and V is TRBV5-1; 9 nucleotides align to TRBD1. Germline lookup yields CDR1 SGHRS and CDR2 YFSETQ. The CDR3 totals 17 residues. V lost 6 bases, J lost 1 base, and 10 bases stayed unmatched. The CDR3 nucleotides are TGCGCCAGCAACAGCCTACCGGGACAGGGGAACACCGGGGAGCTGTTTTTT. It specifies CASNSLPGQGNTGELFF.

This clonotype was recorded a few times. V is TRBV7-2 and J is TRBJ2-5, with a possible D match to TRBD2 (6 bases). Germline assignment: CDR1 SGHTA and CDR2 FQGNSA. This CDR3 spans 13 amino acids. Trimming stripped 5 bases from V and 6 bases from J, with 13 bases between. CDR3 loop: CASSQTSIKTQYF. CDR3 DNA: TGTGCCAGCAGCCAAACTAGCATAAAGACCCAGTACTTC. The full variable domain, completed using reference TRBV7-2 and TRBJ2-5, is GAGVSQSPSNKVTEKGKDVELRCDPISGHTALYWYRQSLGQGLEFLIYFQGNSAPDKSGLPSDRFSAERTGGSVSTLTIQRTQQEDSAVYLCASSQTSIKTQYFGPGTRLLVL.

Many counts were recorded for this clonotype. The V call is TRBV10-2, the J call TRBJ2-7; perhaps TRBD2 as D (6 bases). The CDR3 is 13 residues long. The V and J ends lost 2 bases and 5 bases respectively, with 10 bases between them. Germline V gives CDR1 WSHSY, CDR2 SAAADI. CDR3 in amino acids: CASSEGGMDEQYF. The CDR3 nucleotides read TGCGCCAGCAGTGAGGGGGGGATGGACGAGCAGTACTTC.

This clonotype has ten or more counts. This sequence joins TRBV19 and TRBJ1-4; 7 positions agree with TRBD1. Germline trimming cut 5 bases from V and 3 bases from J; bases unmatched to any gene: 3. This CDR3 comprises 14 residues. Germline V gene sequence: CDR1 LNHDA, CDR2 SQIVND (reference sequence). The CDR3 region is CASSYQGANEKLFF. CDR3 DNA sequence: TGTGCCAGTAGTTACCAGGGGGCTAATGAAAAACTGTTTTTT.

This clonotype was recorded at least ten times. V usage is TRBV7-2 and J usage is TRBJ2-7, with 7 bases identical to TRBD2. Losses at the gene ends were 1 base for V and 3 bases for J; bases not matched to a gene: 6. Germline V gene sequence: CDR1 SGHTA, CDR2 FQGNSA. The CDR3 sequence is 15 residues long. DNA of the CDR3: TGTGCCAGCAGCTTAGATCCCCCTAGCGGCTACGAGCAGTACTTC. The encoded protein is CASSLDPPSGYEQYF.

This clonotype appeared many times. V usage is TRBV27 and J usage is TRBJ1-1; TRBD1 matches at 9 bases. The trim removed 6 bases at V and 5 bases at J, leaving 10 bases unmatched. Germline V gives CDR1 MNHEY, CDR2 SMNVEV (reference sequence). The CDR3 sequence is 15 residues long. The CDR3 loop is CASRGSDRGGTEAFF. Here the CDR3 DNA reads TGTGCCAGCAGGGGGTCGGACAGGGGTGGAACTGAAGCTTTCTTT.

This clonotype was counted at least ten times. The chain employs TRBV29-1 and TRBJ2-5; no clear D. V lost 3 bases to trimming and J lost 3 bases, with 5 bases between them. Germline values: CDR1 SQVTM, CDR2 ANQGSEA. The CDR3 extends over 11 amino acids. This CDR3 reads CSVEGKETQYF. For the CDR3, the DNA is TGCAGCGTTGAGGGGAAAGAGACCCAGTACTTC.

The table lists this clonotype with many counts. This chain links TRBV29-1 with TRBJ2-1, with 11 nucleotides matching TRBD2. The CDR3 has 13 amino acids. Losses at the gene ends were 4 bases for V and 6 bases for J; bases not matched to a gene: 2. Germline loops: CDR1 SQVTM, CDR2 ANQGSEA. The CDR3 is CSVVTSGSNEQFF. The CDR3 DNA reads as TGCAGCGTTGTAACTAGCGGGAGCAATGAGCAGTTCTTC.

This clonotype showed up many times. The chain combines TRBV29-1 with TRBJ2-2; possibly TRBD1 for D (6 bases). V lost 7 bases and J 1 base, leaving 16 bases between the germline ends. The germline gives CDR1 SQVTM, CDR2 ANQGSEA. The CDR3 is 15 residues long. For the CDR3, the DNA is TGCAGCGCAAAATCCGGACAGCTGAACACCGGGGAGCTGTTTTTT. This encodes CSAKSGQLNTGELFF.

This clonotype came up a few times. The chain employs TRBV20-1 and TRBJ2-1; maybe TRBD2 (5 bases). Germline values: CDR1 DFQATT, CDR2 SNEGSKA (reference sequence). This CDR3 region has 16 residues. Trimming stripped 0 bases from V and 4 bases from J, with 16 bases between. The chain's CDR3 is CSARDLVRLTYNEQFF. CDR3 in DNA: TGCAGTGCTAGAGATCTAGTGAGACTAACATACAATGAGCAGTTCTTC.

V usage is TRBV10-3 and J usage is TRBJ2-5, with D unresolved. Trimming removed 0 bases at V and 2 bases at J, with 10 bases between. The CDR3 runs 15 residues. Germline-derived CDR1 and CDR2 are ENHRY and SYGVKD. CDR3 sequence (DNA): TGTGCCATCAGTGAGTCAAACATTACGCAAGAGACCCAGTACTTC. Residues: CAISESNITQETQYF.

This clonotype was seen repeatedly, ten times or more. V gene TRBV5-1 combines with J gene TRBJ2-5, with 7 bases fitting TRBD1. Per the germline V gene, CDR1 is SGHRS and CDR2 is YFSETQ. There are 14 residues in the CDR3. J lost 5 bases, V lost 4 bases, and 8 bases had no gene match. This CDR3 reads CASSPGTAGETQYF. The DNA for the CDR3 is TGCGCCAGCAGCCCCGGGACAGCAGGGGAGACCCAGTACTTC.

The CDR3 DNA is TGTGCCAGCAGTTTCGCCGACAGTTACAATGAGCAGTTCTTC. It is translated as CASSFADSYNEQFF. This chain connects TRBV28 to TRBJ2-1; TRBD1 is a possible D gene (5 bases). There are 14 residues in the CDR3. Germline CDR1 and CDR2: MDHEN and SYDVKM. The V and J ends lost 3 bases and 4 bases respectively, with 10 bases between them.